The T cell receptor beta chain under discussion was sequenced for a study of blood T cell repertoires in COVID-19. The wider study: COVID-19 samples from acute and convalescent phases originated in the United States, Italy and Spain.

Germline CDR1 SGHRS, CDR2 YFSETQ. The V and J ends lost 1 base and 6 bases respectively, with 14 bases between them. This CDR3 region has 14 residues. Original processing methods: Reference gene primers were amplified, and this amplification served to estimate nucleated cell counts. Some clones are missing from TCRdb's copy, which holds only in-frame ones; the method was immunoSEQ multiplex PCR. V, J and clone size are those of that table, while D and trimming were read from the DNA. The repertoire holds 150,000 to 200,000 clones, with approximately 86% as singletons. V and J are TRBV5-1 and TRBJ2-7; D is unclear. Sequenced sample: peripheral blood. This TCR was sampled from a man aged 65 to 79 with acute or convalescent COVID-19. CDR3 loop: CASSLLDRVGEQYF. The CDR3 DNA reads TGCGCCAGCAGCTTGCTGGATCGGGTGGGCGAGCAGTACTTC.